These 24 T cell receptor beta chains came from one sample sequenced in a study of cytomegalovirus exposure and HLA in healthy donors (dated by TCRdb to the late 2010s). The library was built by means of the immunoSEQ multiplex PCR assay. For the multiplex PCR, a mixture combining 60 forward primers for TCR Vbeta segments and 13 reverse primers for TCR Jbeta segments was used. In TCRdb, the immuneACCESS table is reduced to in-frame sequences with V and J assigned. These tables do not hold every clone; where another copy was compared, an unresolved V gene accounts for under half, and the others remain unexplained. The sample records approximately 160,000 clones, roughly 85% of which are singletons. Of the sample, about 1.6% falls within the top ten clones. The sample consisted of PBMCs. These receptors all come from a male donor in good health and CMV-seronegative.

This clone was counted a single time. J is TRBJ2-5 and V is TRBV28; D call uncertain. This CDR3 comprises 15 residues. Germline values: CDR1 MDHEN, CDR2 SYDVKM. The V end was cut by 3 bases, the J end by 5 bases, with 16 bases between. For the CDR3, the DNA is TGTGCCAGCAGTTTGTTACGGAACACCAGGGAGACCCAGTACTTC. This translates into CASSLLRNTRETQYF.

The chain carries TRBV10-3 and TRBJ1-5; 9 nucleotides line up with TRBD1. There are 13 residues in the CDR3. The J segment lost 4 bases and the V segment lost 6 bases, leaving 1 base of the junction unmatched. Germline loops: CDR1 ENHRY, CDR2 SYGVKD. The CDR3 nucleotides are TGTGCCATCAGCGGGACAGGGAATCAGCCCCAGCATTTT. Translated, it gives CAISGTGNQPQHF.

V is TRBV2 and J is TRBJ1-4; the D is unclear. The V end lost 6 bases, the J end lost 8 bases, and 7 bases lay between the germline ends. The length of the CDR3 is 11 residues. The germline V gene encodes CDR1 SNHLY and CDR2 FYNNEI. CDR3 amino acids: CASRTREKLFF. The CDR3, as DNA: TGTGCCAGCAGGACCAGGGAAAAACTGTTTTTT.

The genes are TRBV6-5 and TRBJ1-1, with unresolved D. There are 13 residues in the CDR3. Trimming stripped 2 bases from V and 1 base from J, with 5 bases between. From germline, CDR1 is MNHEY and CDR2 SVGAGI. Here the CDR3 DNA reads TGTGCCAGCAGTTACGCGGGGAACACTGAAGCTTTCTTT. As protein: CASSYAGNTEAFF.

The chain employs TRBV5-5 and TRBJ1-1, with unresolved D. Per germline, CDR1 SGHKS and CDR2 YYEKEE (reference sequence). Trimming took 1 base from V and 2 from J, leaving 6 bases between them. CDR3 length equals 13 residues. The CDR3 region has the DNA TGTGCCAGCAGCTTGACACCTAACACTGAAGCTTTCTTT. This encodes CASSLTPNTEAFF.

The chain recombines TRBV27 with TRBJ2-7; TRBD2 agrees at 13 bases. Germline V CDR1 and CDR2: MNHEY, SMNVEV (reference sequence). The CDR3 is 15 amino acids. Germline trimming cut 2 bases from V and 2 bases from J; bases unmatched to any gene: 0. DNA for the CDR3: TGTGCCAGCAGTTTAGGGACTAGCGGGACCTACGAGCAGTACTTC. It yields the protein CASSLGTSGTYEQYF.

The chain links TRBV6-6 to TRBJ2-3, with a weak D call TRBD2 (5 bases). This CDR3 has 13 amino acids. CDR1 MNHNY and CDR2 SVGAGI come from the germline V gene (reference sequence). V dropped 10 bases and J dropped 2 bases, with 13 bases sitting between them. The CDR3 loop is CATRTGNTDTQYF. DNA of the CDR3: TGTGCCACCAGAACGGGAAACACAGATACGCAGTATTTT.

CDR3 sequence: CASSQDAGLVGNQPQHF. The CDR3 coding sequence is TGCGCCAGCAGCCAAGACGCGGGGCTCGTGGGCAATCAGCCCCAGCATTTT. The chain links TRBV4-1 to TRBJ1-5; a possible D gene is TRBD1 (5 bases). Germline CDR1 and CDR2: MGHRA and YSYEKL. The ends were cut back, 0 bases at V and 2 bases at J, with 14 bases in the middle. This CDR3 spans 17 amino acids.

CDR3 coding DNA: TGTGCCAGCAGTTTTGGGGGACAGACTAATGAAAAACTGTTTTTT. Residues: CASSFGGQTNEKLFF. The chain is built from TRBV7-3 and TRBJ1-4, with 7 bases aligning to TRBD1. Germline-derived CDR1 and CDR2 are SGHTA and FQGTGA. This CDR3 has 15 residues. The V gene end was trimmed by 6 bases and the J gene end by 2 bases; junction bases not matched to a gene: 6.

The V call is TRBV5-1, the J call TRBJ1-5; no clear D. CDR1 is SGHRS and CDR2 is YFSETQ in the germline V gene. The germline V and J ends were trimmed by 1 base and 7 bases, with 9 bases remaining between them. The CDR3 sequence is 13 residues long. The CDR3 is CASSLSENQPQHF. For the CDR3, the DNA is TGCGCCAGCAGCTTGTCGGAGAACCAGCCCCAGCATTTT.

The genes are TRBV6-6 and TRBJ2-2; 7 nucleotides match TRBD1. In germline, CDR1 is MNHNY, CDR2 SVGAGI (reference sequence). The length of the CDR3 is 15 residues. J was trimmed by 1 base and V by 7 bases; bases with no gene match: 6. This chain's CDR3 is CASTLRTGNTGELFF. CDR3 coding DNA: TGTGCCAGCACCCTAAGGACAGGGAACACCGGGGAGCTGTTTTTT.

This rearrangement joins TRBV5-6 to TRBJ2-3; tentatively, D is TRBD2 (5 bases). CDR1 and CDR2 (germline): SGHDT, YYEEEE. V was clipped by 4 bases and J by 1 base, with 10 bases between them. This CDR3 region has 14 residues. The CDR3 spells CASSPPGGTDTQYF. The CDR3 nucleotides are TGTGCCAGCAGCCCCCCCGGGGGCACAGATACGCAGTATTTT.

The chain links TRBV11-2 to TRBJ2-3; no clear D. Germline assignment: CDR1 SGHAT and CDR2 FQNNGV. The V and J ends lost 3 bases and 13 bases respectively, with 2 bases between them. This CDR3 has 8 amino acids. The CDR3: CASSFKYF. DNA of the CDR3: TGTGCCAGCAGCTTTAAGTATTTT.

Only a few counts were recorded for this clone. V is TRBV5-6 and J is TRBJ1-5, with TRBD1 as a possible D gene (5 bases). The V gene's germline CDR1 is SGHDT and CDR2 YYEEEE. The CDR3 runs 15 residues. V was pared by 0 bases and J by 7 bases, with 14 bases between. CDR3 nucleotide sequence: TGTGCCAGCAGCTTGGCCTCAGCAGGGCACCAGCCCCAGCATTTT. Translation: CASSLASAGHQPQHF.

The chain recombines TRBV7-3 with TRBJ2-3, with 7 bases fitting TRBD2. In germline, CDR1 is SGHTA, CDR2 FQGTGA. There are 16 residues in the CDR3. The V gene end was trimmed by 2 bases and the J gene end by 2 bases; junction bases not matched to a gene: 7. The CDR3 loop reads CASSLGASGYTDTQYF. DNA of the CDR3: TGTGCCAGCAGCTTAGGCGCTAGCGGATACACAGATACGCAGTATTTT. Using reference TRBV7-3 and TRBJ2-3 for the parts outside the CDR3, the full variable domain is GAGVSQTPSNKVTEKGKYVELRCDPISGHTALYWYRQSLGQGPEFLIYFQGTGAADDSGLPNDRFFAVRPEGSVSTLKIQRTERGDSAVYLCASSLGASGYTDTQYFGPGTRLTVL.

The gene calls are TRBV7-9 and TRBJ1-1; 7 nucleotides match TRBD1. In germline, CDR1 is SEHNR, CDR2 FQNEAQ (reference sequence). The trim removed 5 bases at V and 9 bases at J, leaving 12 bases unmatched. The CDR3 consists of 14 residues. The CDR3 loop reads CASSPTGEYRKAFF. CDR3 coding DNA: TGTGCCAGCAGCCCTACAGGGGAATATCGGAAAGCTTTCTTT.

By sample fraction, this clone is medium-sized. The chain joins TRBV4-2 to TRBJ1-5, with a possible D match to TRBD1 (6 bases). CDR1 is LGHNA, CDR2 YNFKEQ, per germline. This CDR3 is 14 amino acids long. The ends were cut back, 1 base at V and 4 bases at J, with 8 bases in the middle. CDR3 protein: CASSQGQENQPQHF. Here the CDR3 DNA reads TGTGCCAGCAGCCAAGGACAGGAAAATCAGCCCCAGCATTTT.

J is TRBJ1-1 and V is TRBV5-1; D might be TRBD1 (6 bases). Deletions cut 0 bases from V and 3 bases from J, with 12 bases between. Germline V gives CDR1 SGHRS, CDR2 YFSETQ. This CDR3 has 15 amino acids. The CDR3 DNA follows: TGCGCCAGCAGCTTGGGACAGGTCCCCCACACTGAAGCTTTCTTT. It codes for CASSLGQVPHTEAFF.

The gene calls are TRBV28 and TRBJ2-1, with 8 nucleotides matching TRBD2. This CDR3 has 18 amino acids. Trimming cost V 6 bases and J 6 bases; bases outside gene matches: 19. CDR1 and CDR2 (germline): MDHEN, SYDVKM. The CDR3 is CASRSPTALAAFGNEQFF. The CDR3 nucleotides read TGTGCCAGCAGGAGCCCCACCGCACTAGCGGCCTTTGGCAATGAGCAGTTCTTC.

V and J are TRBV23-1 and TRBJ2-5, with 9 bases aligning to TRBD2. TRBV23-1 is treated as an ORF (open reading frame) with a function not yet certain. V lost 4 bases and J lost 5; bases outside the gene matches: 11. The CDR3 runs to 16 residues. CDR3 coding DNA: TGCGCCAGCAGTCCTTACGCGGGGGGGCCCTTGGAGACCCAGTACTTC. Its translation: CASSPYAGGPLETQYF.

The rearrangement joins TRBV4-3 to TRBJ2-7; 8 nucleotides line up with TRBD1. V lost 8 bases and J lost 4; bases outside the gene matches: 7. Germline V gene sequence: CDR1 LGHNA, CDR2 YSLEER. The CDR3 length is 13 residues. The CDR3 loop is CASRRTGTYEQYF. The CDR3, as DNA: TGCGCCAGCCGTCGGACAGGGACTTACGAGCAGTACTTC.

V is TRBV5-1 and J is TRBJ2-5; the D gene is possibly TRBD2 (5 bases). The germline CDR1 and CDR2 sequences are SGHRS and YFSETQ. The CDR3 consists of 16 residues. Trimming pared 4 bases from V and 2 bases from J, leaving 18 bases between. CDR3: CASSPLGIGRQETQYF. The CDR3 nucleotides are TGCGCCAGCAGCCCGCTCGGGATCGGAAGACAAGAGACCCAGTACTTC.

The gene calls are TRBV4-1 and TRBJ1-1; D is unclear. The CDR3 runs 13 residues. The germline V and J ends were trimmed by 8 bases and 2 bases, with 12 bases remaining between them. Germline V gene data show CDR1 as MGHRA and CDR2 as YSYEKL. The CDR3: CASLDPGNTEAFF. CDR3 DNA: TGCGCCAGCCTGGATCCAGGAAACACTGAAGCTTTCTTT.

The genes are TRBV7-2 and TRBJ1-1; TRBD1 is a possible D gene (5 bases). Trimming removed 6 bases from V and 1 base from J, with 12 bases in between. The CDR3 is made up of 14 amino acids. Germline loops: CDR1 SGHTA, CDR2 FQGNSA. CDR3 nucleotides: TGTGCCAGCAGGGCGGTCGGGGGGAACACTGAAGCTTTCTTT. Protein product: CASRAVGGNTEAFF.